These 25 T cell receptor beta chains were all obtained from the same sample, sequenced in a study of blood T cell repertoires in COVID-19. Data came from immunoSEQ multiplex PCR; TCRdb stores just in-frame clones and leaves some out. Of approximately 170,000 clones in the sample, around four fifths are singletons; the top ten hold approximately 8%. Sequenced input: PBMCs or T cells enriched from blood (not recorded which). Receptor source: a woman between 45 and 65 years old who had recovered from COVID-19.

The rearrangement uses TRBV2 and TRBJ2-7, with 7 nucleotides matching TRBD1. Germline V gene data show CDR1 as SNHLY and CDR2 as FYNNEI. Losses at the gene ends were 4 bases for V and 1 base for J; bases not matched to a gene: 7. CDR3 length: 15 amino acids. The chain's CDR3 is CASSAGRGYSYEQYF. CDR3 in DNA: TGTGCCAGCAGTGCCGGCAGGGGGTATTCCTACGAGCAGTACTTC.

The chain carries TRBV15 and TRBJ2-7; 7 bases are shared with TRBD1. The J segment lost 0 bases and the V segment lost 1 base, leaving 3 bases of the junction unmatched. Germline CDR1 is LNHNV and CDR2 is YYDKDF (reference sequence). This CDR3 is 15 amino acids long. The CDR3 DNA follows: TGTGCCACCAGCAGAGGAGGGACAGACTCCTACGAGCAGTACTTC. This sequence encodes CATSRGGTDSYEQYF.

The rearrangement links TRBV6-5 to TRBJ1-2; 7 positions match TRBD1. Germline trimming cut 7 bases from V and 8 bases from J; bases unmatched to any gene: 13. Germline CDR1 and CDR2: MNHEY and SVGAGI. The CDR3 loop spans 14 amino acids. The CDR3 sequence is CASTKGQRQGGYTF. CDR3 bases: TGTGCCAGCACGAAGGGACAGCGGCAAGGGGGCTACACCTTC.

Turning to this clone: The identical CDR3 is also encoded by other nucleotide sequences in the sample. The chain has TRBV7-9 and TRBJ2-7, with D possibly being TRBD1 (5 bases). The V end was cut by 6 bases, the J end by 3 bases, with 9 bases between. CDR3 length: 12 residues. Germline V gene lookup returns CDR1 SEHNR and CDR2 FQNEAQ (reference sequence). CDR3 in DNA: TGTGCCAGCAGTCTAAGGGGCTACGAGCAGTACTTC. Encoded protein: CASSLRGYEQYF. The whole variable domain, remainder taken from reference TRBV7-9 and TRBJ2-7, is DTGVSQNPRHKITKRGQNVTFRCDPISEHNRLYWYRQTLGQGPEFLTYFQNEAQLEKSRLLSDRFSAERPKGSFSTLEIQRTEQGDSAMYLCASSLRGYEQYFGPGTRLTVT.

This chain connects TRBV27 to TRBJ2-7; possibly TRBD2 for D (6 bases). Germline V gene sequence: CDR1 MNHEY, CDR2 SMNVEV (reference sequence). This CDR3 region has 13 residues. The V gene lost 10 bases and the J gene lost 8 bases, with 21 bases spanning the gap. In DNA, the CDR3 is TGTGCCACCACCGGGCAGGGAGGCAACAAGCAGTACTTC. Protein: CATTGQGGNKQYF.

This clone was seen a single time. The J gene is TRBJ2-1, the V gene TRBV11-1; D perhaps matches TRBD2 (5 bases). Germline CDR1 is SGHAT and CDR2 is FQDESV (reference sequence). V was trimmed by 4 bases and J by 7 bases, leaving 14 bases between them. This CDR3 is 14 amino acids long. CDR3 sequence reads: CASSYTRTSNEQFF. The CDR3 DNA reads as TGTGCCAGCAGCTATACTCGTACTAGTAATGAGCAGTTCTTC.

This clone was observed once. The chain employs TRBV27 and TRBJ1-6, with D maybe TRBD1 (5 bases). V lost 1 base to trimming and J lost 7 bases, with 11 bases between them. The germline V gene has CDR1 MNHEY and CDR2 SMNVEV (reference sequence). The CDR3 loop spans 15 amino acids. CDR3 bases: TGTGCCAGCAGTTTATTTCAGGGTTCGAATTCACCCCTCCACTTT. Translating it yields CASSLFQGSNSPLHF.

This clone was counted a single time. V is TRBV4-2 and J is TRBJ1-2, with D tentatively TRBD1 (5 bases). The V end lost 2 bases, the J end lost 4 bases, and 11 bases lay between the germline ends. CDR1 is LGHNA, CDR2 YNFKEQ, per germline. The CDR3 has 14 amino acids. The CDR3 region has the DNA TGTGCCAGCAGCCAAAGTCAGGGTGGCTATGGCTACACCTTC. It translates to CASSQSQGGYGYTF.

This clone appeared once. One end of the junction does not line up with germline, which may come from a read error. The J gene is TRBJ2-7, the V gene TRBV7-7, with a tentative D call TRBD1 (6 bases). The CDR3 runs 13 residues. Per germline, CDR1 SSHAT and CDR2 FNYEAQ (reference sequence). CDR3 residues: CASSLGAGDEQYF. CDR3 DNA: TGTGCTAGCAGCTTGGGGGCCGGGGACGAGCAGTACTTC.

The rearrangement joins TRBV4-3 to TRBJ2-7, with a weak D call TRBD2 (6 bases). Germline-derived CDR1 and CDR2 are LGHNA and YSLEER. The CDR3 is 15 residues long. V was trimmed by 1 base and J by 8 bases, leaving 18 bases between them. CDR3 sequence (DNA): TGCGCCAGCAGCCAAGGGGACGGGAGTGGTTACAAGCAGTACTTC. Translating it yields CASSQGDGSGYKQYF.

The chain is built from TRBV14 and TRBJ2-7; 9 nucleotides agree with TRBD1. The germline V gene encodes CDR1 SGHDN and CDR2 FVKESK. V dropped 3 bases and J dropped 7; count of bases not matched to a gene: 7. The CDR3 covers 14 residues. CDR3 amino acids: CASSQLTGGPEQYF. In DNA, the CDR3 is TGTGCCAGCAGCCAGCTCACAGGGGGCCCAGAGCAGTACTTC.

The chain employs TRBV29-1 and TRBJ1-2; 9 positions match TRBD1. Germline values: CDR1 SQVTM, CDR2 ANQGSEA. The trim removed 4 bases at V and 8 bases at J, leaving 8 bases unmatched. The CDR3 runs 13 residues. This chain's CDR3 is CSVALRGQGGYTF. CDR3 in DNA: TGCAGCGTTGCCCTAAGGGGACAGGGAGGCTACACCTTC. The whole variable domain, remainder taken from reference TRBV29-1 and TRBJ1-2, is SAVISQKPSRDICQRGTSLTIQCQVDSQVTMMFWYRQQPGQSLTLIATANQGSEATYESGFVIDKFPISRPNLTFSTLTVSNMSPEDSSIYLCSVALRGQGGYTFGSGTRLTVV.

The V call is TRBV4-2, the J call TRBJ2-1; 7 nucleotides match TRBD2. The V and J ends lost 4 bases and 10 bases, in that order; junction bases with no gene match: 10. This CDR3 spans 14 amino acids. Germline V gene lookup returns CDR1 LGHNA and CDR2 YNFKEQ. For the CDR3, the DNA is TGTGCCAGCAGCCCAATGACTAGCTCTAACGAGCAGTTCTTC. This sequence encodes CASSPMTSSNEQFF.

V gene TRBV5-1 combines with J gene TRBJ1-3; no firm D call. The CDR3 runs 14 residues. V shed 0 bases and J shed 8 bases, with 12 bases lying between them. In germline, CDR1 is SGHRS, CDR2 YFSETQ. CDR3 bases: TGCGCCAGCAGCTTGGGGGTAGCGGGCGACACCATATATTTT. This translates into CASSLGVAGDTIYF.

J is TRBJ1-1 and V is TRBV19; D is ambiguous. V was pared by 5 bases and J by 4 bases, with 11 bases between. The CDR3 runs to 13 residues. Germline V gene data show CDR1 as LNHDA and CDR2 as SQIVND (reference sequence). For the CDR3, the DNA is TGTGCCAGTAGTTCGGTGCGGGGCACTGAAGCTTTCTTT. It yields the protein CASSSVRGTEAFF.

The CDR3, as DNA: TGCGCCAGCAGCTTGGTCAGGGGGCTTTACAATGAGCAGTTCTTC. It yields the protein CASSLVRGLYNEQFF. This chain uses TRBV5-1 with TRBJ2-1; 8 bases line up with TRBD1. CDR1 is SGHRS, CDR2 YFSETQ, per germline. The CDR3 length is 15 residues. V dropped 0 bases and J dropped 4; count of bases not matched to a gene: 3.

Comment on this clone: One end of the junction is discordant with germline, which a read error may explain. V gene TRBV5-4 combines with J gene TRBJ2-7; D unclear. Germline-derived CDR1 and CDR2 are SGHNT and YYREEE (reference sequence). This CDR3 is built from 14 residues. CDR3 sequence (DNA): TGTGCCAGCAGATTGGATGTGGCAGTCTACGAGCAGTACTTC. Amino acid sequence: CASRLDVAVYEQYF. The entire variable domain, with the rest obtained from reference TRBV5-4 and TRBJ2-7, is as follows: ETGVTQSPTHLIKTRGQQVTLRCSSQSGHNTVSWYQQALGQGPQFIFQYYREEENGRGNFPPRFSGLQFPNYSSELNVNALELDDSALYLCASRLDVAVYEQYFGPGTRLTVT.

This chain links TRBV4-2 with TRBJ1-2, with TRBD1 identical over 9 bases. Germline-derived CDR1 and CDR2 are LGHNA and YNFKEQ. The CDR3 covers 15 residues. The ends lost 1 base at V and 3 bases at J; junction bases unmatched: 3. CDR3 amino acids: CASSQGDREHYGYTF. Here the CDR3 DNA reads TGTGCCAGCAGCCAAGGGGACAGGGAACACTATGGCTACACCTTC.

CDR3 coding DNA: TGTGCCAGCACCCGGGACAGGGGGAGGCATGAGCAGTTCTTC. It yields the protein CASTRDRGRHEQFF. The V gene is TRBV6-5, the J gene TRBJ2-1; TRBD1 matches 11 bases. Germline V CDR1 and CDR2: MNHEY, SVGAGI. The trim removed 7 bases at V and 8 bases at J, leaving 7 bases unmatched. The CDR3 sequence is 14 residues long.

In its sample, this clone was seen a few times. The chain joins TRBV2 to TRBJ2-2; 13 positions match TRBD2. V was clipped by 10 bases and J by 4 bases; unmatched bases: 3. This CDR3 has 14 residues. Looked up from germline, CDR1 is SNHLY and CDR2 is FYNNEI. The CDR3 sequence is CATRLAGGTGELFF. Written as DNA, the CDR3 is TGTGCCACCCGACTAGCGGGAGGCACCGGGGAGCTGTTTTTT.

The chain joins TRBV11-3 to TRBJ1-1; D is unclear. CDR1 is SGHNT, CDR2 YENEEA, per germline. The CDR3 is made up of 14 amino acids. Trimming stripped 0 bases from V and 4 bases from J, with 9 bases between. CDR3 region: CASSLEGRVTEAFF. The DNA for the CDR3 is TGTGCCAGCAGCTTAGAGGGGAGGGTCACTGAAGCTTTCTTT.

CDR3 in amino acids: CAGRRRVATGELFF. CDR3 nucleotides: TGTGCCGGGCGACGGCGAGTCGCCACCGGGGAGCTGTTTTTT. This chain connects TRBV28 to TRBJ2-2; no definite D call. Germline V gene sequence: CDR1 MDHEN, CDR2 SYDVKM. Between the trimmed V and J ends, which lost 11 bases and 4 bases, there was a span of 17 bases. The CDR3 spans 14 residues.

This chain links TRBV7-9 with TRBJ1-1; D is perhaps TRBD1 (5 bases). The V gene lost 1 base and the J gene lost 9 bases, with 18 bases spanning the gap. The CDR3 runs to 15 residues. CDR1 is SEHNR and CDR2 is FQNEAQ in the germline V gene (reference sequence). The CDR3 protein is CASSLEGSGRSQAFF. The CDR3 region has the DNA TGTGCCAGCAGCTTAGAGGGGTCGGGCAGAAGTCAAGCTTTCTTT.

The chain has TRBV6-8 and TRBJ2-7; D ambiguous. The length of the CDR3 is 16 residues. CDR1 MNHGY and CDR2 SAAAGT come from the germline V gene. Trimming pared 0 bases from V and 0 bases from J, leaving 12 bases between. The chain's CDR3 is CASSYSTSPNSYEQYF. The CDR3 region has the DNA TGTGCCAGCAGTTACTCCACTTCACCCAACTCCTACGAGCAGTACTTC.

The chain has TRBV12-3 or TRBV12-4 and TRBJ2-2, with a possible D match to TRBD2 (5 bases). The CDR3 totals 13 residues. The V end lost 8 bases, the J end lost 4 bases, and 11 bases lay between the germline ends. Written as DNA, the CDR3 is TGTGCCAGCGGCCCGGGGATCACCGGGGAGCTGTTTTTT. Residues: CASGPGITGELFF.